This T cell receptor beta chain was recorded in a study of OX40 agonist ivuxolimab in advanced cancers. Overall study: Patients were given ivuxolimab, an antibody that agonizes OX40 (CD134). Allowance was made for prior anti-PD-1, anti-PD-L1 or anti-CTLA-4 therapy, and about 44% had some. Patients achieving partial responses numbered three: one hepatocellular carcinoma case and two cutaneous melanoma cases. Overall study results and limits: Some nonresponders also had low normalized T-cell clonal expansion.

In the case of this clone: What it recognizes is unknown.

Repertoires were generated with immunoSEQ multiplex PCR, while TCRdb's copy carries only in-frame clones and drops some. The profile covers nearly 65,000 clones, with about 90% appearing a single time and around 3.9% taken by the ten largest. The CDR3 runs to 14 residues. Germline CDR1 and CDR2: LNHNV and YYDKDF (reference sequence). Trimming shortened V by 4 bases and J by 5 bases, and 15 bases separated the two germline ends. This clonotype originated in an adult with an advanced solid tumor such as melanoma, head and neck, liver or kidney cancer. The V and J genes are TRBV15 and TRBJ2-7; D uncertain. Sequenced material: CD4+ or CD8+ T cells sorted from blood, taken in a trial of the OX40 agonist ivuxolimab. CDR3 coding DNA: TGTGCCACCAGCAAGGAACCATTTGTGGACGAGCAGTACTTC. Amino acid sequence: CATSKEPFVDEQYF.